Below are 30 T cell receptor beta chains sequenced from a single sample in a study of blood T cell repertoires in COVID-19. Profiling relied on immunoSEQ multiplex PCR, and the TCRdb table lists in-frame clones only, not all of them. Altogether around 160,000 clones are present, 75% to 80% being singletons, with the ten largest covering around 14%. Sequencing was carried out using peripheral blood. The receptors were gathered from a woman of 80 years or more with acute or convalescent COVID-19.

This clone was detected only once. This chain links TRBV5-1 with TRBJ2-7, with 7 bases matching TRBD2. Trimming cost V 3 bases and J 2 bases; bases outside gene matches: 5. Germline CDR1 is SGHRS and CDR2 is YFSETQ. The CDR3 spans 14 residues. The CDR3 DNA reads TGCGCCAGCAGCTGGGACTACCCTACCTACGAGCAGTACTTC. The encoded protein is CASSWDYPTYEQYF. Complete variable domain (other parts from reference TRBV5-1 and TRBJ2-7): KAGVTQTPRYLIKTRGQQVTLSCSPISGHRSVSWYQQTPGQGLQFLFEYFSETQRNKGNFPGRFSGRQFSNSRSEMNVSTLELGDSALYLCASSWDYPTYEQYFGPGTRLTVT.

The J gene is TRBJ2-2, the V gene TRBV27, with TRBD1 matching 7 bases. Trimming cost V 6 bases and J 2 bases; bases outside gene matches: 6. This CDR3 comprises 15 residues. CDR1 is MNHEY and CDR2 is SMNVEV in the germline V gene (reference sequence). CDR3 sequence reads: CASRLGQVNTGELFF. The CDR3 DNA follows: TGTGCCAGCAGGCTCGGACAGGTCAACACCGGGGAGCTGTTTTTT.

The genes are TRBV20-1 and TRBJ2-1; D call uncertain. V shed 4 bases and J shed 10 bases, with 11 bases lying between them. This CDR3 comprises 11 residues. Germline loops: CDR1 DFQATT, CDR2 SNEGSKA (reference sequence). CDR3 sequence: CSAISMGEQFF. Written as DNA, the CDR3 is TGCAGTGCTATCTCCATGGGCGAGCAGTTCTTC.

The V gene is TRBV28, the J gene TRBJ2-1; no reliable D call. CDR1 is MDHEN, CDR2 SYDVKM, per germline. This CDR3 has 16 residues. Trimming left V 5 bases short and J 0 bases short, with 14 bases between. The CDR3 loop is CASSTRERNSYNEQFF. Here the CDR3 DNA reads TGTGCCAGCAGTACCCGTGAGCGTAACTCCTACAATGAGCAGTTCTTC.

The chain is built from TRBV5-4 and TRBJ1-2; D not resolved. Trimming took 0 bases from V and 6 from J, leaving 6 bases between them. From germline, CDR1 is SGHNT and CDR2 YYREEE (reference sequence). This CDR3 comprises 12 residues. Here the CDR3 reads CASSLGPNGYTF. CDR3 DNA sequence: TGTGCCAGCAGCTTGGGTCCCAATGGCTACACCTTC.

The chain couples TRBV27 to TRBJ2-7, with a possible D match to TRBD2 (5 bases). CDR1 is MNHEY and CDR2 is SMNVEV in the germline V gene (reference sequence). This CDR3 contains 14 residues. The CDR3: CATRLGIGSYEQYF. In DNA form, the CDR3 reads TGTGCTACTAGGCTTGGGATAGGTTCCTACGAGCAGTACTTC.

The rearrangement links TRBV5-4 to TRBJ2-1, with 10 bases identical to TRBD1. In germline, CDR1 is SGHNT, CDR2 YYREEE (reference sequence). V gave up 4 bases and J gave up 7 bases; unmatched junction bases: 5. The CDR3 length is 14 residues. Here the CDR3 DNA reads TGTGCCAGCAGCGTGGACAGGGGGGAGAATGAGCAGTTCTTC. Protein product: CASSVDRGENEQFF.

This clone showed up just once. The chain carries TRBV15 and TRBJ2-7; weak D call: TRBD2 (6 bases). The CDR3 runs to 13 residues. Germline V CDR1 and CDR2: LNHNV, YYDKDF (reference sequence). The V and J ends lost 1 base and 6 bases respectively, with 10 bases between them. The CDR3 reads CATSRGGAGEQYF. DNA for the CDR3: TGTGCCACCAGCAGAGGCGGGGCGGGCGAGCAGTACTTC. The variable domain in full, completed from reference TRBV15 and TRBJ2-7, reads DAMVIQNPRYQVTQFGKPVTLSCSQTLNHNVMYWYQQKSSQAPKLLFHYYDKDFNNEADTPDNFQSRRPNTSFCFLDIRSPGLGDTAMYLCATSRGGAGEQYFGPGTRLTVT.

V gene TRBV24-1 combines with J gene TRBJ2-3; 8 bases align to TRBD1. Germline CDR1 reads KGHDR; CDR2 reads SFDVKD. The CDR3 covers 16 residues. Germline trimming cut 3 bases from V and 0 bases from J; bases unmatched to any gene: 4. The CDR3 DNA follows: TGTGCCACCAGTGATCTCGGGACAGGCAGCACAGATACGCAGTATTTT. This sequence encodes CATSDLGTGSTDTQYF.

The CDR3: CASSLGLAGGNEQFF. The CDR3 bases are TGTGCCAGCAGCCTGGGACTAGCGGGGGGTAATGAGCAGTTCTTC. This chain uses TRBV7-2 with TRBJ2-1, with 15 bases aligning to TRBD2. The CDR3 is 15 residues long. After removal of 5 bases from V and 7 bases from J, the junction contained 3 bases not matched to a gene. Germline assignment: CDR1 SGHTA and CDR2 FQGNSA.

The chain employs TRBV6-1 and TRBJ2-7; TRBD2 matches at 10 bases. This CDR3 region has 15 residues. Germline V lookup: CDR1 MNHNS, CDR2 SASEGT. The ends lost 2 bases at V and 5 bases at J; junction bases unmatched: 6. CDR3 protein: CASSEPASGSDEQYF. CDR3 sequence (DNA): TGTGCCAGCAGTGAACCGGCTAGCGGGAGTGACGAGCAGTACTTC.

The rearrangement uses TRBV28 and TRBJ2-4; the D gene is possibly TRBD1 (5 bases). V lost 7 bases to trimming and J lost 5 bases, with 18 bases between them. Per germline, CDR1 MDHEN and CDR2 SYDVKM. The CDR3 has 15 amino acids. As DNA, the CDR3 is TGTGCCAGCACCCTAGTTGGGGCTGGGGAAAACATTCAGTACTTC. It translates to CASTLVGAGENIQYF.

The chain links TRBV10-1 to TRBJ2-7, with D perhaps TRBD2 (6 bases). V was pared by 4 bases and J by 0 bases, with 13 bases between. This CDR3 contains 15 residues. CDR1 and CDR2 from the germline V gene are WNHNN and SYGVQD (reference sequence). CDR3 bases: TGCGCCAGCAGTGCTTTAGCGGCAAGCTCCTACGAGCAGTACTTC. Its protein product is CASSALAASSYEQYF.

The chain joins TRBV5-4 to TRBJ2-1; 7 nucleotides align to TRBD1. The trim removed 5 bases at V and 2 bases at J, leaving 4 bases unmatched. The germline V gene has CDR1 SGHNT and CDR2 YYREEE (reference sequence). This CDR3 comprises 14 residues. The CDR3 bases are TGTGCCAGCAGGTGGCAGGGGGCCTACAATGAGCAGTTCTTC. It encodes CASRWQGAYNEQFF.

In nucleotides, the CDR3 is TGTGCCAGCAGCCTGGACAGGGCAAACTACGAGCAGTACTTC. As protein: CASSLDRANYEQYF. V usage is TRBV4-2 and J usage is TRBJ2-7; 8 positions agree with TRBD1. The CDR3 runs to 14 residues. V trimming: 4 bases; J trimming: 3 bases; junction bases outside the gene matches: 5. Germline V CDR1 and CDR2: LGHNA, YNFKEQ.

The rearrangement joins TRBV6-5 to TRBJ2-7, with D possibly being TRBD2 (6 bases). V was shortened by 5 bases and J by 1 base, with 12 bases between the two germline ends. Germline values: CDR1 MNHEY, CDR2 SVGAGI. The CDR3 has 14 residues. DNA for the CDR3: TGTGCCAGCAGTCGCCCCGGGACTTCCTACGAGCAGTACTTC. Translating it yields CASSRPGTSYEQYF.

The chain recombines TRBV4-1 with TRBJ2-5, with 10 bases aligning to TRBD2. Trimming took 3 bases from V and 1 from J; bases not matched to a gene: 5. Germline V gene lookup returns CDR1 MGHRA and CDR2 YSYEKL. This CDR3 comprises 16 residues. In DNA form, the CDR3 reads TGCGCCAGCAGCCAGGTGGGACTAGCGACCCAAGAGACCCAGTACTTC. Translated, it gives CASSQVGLATQETQYF.

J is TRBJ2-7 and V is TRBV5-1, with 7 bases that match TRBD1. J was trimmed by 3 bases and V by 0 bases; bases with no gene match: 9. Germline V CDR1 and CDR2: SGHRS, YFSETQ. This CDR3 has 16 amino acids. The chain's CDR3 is CASSLALTGKHYEQYF. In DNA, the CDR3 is TGCGCCAGCAGCTTGGCCTTGACAGGGAAGCACTACGAGCAGTACTTC.

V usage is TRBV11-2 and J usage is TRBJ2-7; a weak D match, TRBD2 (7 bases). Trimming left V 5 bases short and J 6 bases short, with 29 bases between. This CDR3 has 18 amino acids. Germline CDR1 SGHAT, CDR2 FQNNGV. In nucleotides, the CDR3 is TGTGCCAGCAGCGTGGGGGCCGGGACTACTTTTATATATGGCGAGCAGTACTTC. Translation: CASSVGAGTTFIYGEQYF.

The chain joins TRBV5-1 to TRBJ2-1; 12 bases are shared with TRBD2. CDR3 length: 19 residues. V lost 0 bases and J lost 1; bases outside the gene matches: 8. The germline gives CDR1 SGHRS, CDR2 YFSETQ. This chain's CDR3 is CASSLAPSGGAISYNEQFF. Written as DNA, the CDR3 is TGCGCCAGCAGCTTGGCCCCTAGCGGGGGGGCCATATCCTACAATGAGCAGTTCTTC.

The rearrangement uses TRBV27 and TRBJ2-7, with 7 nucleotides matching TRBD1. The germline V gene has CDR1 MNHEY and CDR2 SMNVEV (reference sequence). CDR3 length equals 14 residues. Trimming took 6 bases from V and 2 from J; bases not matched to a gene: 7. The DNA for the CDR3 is TGTGCCAGCAGGCAAGAGGGGGCAACCTACGAGCAGTACTTC. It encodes CASRQEGATYEQYF.

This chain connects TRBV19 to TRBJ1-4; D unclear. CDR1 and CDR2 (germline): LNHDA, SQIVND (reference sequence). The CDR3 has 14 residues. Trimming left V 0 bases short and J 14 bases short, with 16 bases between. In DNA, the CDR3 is TGTGCCAGTAGTATAGACGGTGGCCGGGGAATGCTGTTTTTT. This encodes CASSIDGGRGMLFF.

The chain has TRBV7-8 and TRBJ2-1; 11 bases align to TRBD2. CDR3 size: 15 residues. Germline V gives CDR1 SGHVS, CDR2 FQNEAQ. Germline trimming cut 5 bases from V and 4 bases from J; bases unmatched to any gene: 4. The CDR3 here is CASSKLAGVYNEQFF. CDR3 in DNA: TGTGCCAGCAGCAAACTAGCGGGAGTATACAATGAGCAGTTCTTC.

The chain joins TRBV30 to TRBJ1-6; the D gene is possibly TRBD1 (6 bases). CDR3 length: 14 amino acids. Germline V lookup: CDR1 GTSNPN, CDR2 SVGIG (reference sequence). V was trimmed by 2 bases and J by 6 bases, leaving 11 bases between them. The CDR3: CAWSITGSNSPLHF. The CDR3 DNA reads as TGTGCCTGGAGTATTACAGGGTCTAATTCACCCCTCCACTTT.

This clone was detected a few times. CDR3 coding DNA: TGTGCCAGCAGCTGGCGGCGAGTCACAGATACGCAGTATTTT. Translation: CASSWRRVTDTQYF. The chain links TRBV7-2 to TRBJ2-3; D is ambiguous. V shed 4 bases and J shed 2 bases, with 10 bases lying between them. Germline CDR1 and CDR2: SGHTA and FQGNSA. The CDR3 contains 14 residues.

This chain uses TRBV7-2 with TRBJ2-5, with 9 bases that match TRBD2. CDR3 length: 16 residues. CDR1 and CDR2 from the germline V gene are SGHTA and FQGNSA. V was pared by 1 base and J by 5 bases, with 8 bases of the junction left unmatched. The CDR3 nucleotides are TGTGCCAGCAGCTTAGTATCGCGGGGGGGCCTGGAGACCCAGTACTTC. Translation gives CASSLVSRGGLETQYF.

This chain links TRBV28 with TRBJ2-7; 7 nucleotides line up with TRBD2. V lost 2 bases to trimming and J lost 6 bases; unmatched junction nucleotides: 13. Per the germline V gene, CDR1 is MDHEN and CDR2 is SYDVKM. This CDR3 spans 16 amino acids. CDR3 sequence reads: CASSLTHGGGPAEQYF. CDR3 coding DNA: TGTGCCAGCAGTTTAACCCACGGGGGAGGGCCTGCCGAGCAGTACTTC.

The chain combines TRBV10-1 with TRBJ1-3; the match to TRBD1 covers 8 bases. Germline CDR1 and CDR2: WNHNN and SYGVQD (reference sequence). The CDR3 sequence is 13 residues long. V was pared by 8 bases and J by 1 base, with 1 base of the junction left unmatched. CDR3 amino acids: CASRTGSGNTIYF. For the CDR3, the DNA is TGCGCCAGCCGGACAGGGTCTGGAAACACCATATATTTT.

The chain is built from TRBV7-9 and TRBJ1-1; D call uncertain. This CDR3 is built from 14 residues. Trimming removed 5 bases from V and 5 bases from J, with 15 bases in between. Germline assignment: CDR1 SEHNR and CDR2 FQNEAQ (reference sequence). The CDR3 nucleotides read TGTGCCAGCAGCCTACGCGGGGAGGGAACTGAAGCTTTCTTT. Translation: CASSLRGEGTEAFF.

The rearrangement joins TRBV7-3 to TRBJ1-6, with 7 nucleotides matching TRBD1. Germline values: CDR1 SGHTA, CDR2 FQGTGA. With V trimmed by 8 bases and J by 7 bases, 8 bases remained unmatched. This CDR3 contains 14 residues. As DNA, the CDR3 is TGTGCCAGCGGCTCCGGGACAGCCAATTCACCCCTCCACTTT. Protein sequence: CASGSGTANSPLHF.